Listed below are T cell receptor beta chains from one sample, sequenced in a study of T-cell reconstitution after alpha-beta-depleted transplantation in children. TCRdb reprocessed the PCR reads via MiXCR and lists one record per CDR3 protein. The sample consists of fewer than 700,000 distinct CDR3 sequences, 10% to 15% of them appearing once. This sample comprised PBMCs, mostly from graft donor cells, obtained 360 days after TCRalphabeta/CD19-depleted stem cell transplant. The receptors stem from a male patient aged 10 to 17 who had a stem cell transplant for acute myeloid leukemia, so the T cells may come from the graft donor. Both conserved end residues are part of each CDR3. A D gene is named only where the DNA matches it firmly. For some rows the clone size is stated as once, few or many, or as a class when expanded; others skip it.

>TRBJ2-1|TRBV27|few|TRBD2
TGTGCCAGCACCACCGGGGGGGGCTACAATGAGCAGTTCTTC
CASTTGGGYNEQFF
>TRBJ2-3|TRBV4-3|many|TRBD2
TGCGCCAGCAGCCAAACCCCAAGCGGGAGGGGAGGAGATACGCAGTATTTT
CASSQTPSGRGGDTQYF
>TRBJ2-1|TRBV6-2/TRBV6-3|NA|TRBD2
TGTGCCAGCAGTCAGACTAGCATAGAGTTCTTC
CASSQTSIEFF
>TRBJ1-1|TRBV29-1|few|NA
TGCAGCGCCGCCCACGTGGTGAACACTGAAGCTTTCTTT
CSAAHVVNTEAFF
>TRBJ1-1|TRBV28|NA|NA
TGTGCCAGCAGTTACGGGGGTAAGAACACTGAAGCTTTCTTT
CASSYGGKNTEAFF
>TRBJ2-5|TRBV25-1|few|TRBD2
TGTGCCAGCCAACTAGCGGGAGCTCGGGAGACCCAGTACTTC
CASQLAGARETQYF
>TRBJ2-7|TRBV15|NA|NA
TGTGCCACCAGCAGAGATTCGGACGAGCAGTACTTC
CATSRDSDEQYF
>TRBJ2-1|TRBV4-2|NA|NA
TGTGCCAGCAGCCAAGATAGGGACTGGCTTAAAAGCTCCTACAATGAGCAGTTCTTC
CASSQDRDWLKSSYNEQFF
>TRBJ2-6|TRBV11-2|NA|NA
TGTGCCAGCAGCTTAGGGAGAGGACGTAGAACTGGGGCCAACGTCCTGACTTTC
CASSLGRGRRTGANVLTF
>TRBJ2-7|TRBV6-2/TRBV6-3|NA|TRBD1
TGTGCCAGCAGTTTCCATCCGGGACAGGTATTTTACGAGCAGTACTTC
CASSFHPGQVFYEQYF
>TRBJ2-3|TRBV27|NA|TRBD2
TGTGCCAGCAGCCAGATGACTAGCGGGAGGGCAGATACGCAGTATTTT
CASSQMTSGRADTQYF
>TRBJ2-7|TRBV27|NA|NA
TGTGCCAGCAGTTCCCTTACGGGGGCCTATTTGAGCTCCTACGAGCAGTACTTC
CASSSLTGAYLSSYEQYF
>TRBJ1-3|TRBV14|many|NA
TGTGCCAGCAGCGTAGTCCCCTCTGGAAACACCATATATTTT
CASSVVPSGNTIYF
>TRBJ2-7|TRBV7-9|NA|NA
TGTGCCAGCAGTACGTTGGTTCCGAGGTCCTACGAGCAGTACTTC
CASSTLVPRSYEQYF
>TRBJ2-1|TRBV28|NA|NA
TGTGCCAGCAGTTTATATGGAGCGACCAGCTCCTACAATGAGCAGTTCTTC
CASSLYGATSSYNEQFF
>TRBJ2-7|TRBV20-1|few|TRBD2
TGCAGTGCTGGGGGACTACGGATAGACGACGAGCAGTACTTC
CSAGGLRIDDEQYF
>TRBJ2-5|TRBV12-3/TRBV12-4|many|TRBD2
TGTGCCAGCAGACGGACTGGACTAGCGGGGACCCAGTACTTC
CASRRTGLAGTQYF
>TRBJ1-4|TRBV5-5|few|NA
TGTGCCAGCAGCTTGACAGGGACGGTTAATGAAAAACTGTTTTTT
CASSLTGTVNEKLFF
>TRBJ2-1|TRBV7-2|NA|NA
TGTGCCAGCAGCTTCCGCCTGGAGGGTGAGCAGTTCTTC
CASSFRLEGEQFF
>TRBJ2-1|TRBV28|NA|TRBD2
TGTGCCAGCGGGACTAGCGCATTTGAGCAGTTCTTC
CASGTSAFEQFF
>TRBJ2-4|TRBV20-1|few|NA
TGCAGTGCTAGCGGGTTAGCTGGAAACATTCAGTACTTC
CSASGLAGNIQYF
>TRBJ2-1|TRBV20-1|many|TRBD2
TGCAGTGCTAGCGGGCTAGCGGGAGAGGGGAGAAATGAGCAGTTCTTC
CSASGLAGEGRNEQFF
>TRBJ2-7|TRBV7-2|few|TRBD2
TGTGCCAGCAGCTTAGAGGGACTAGCGGGAGCCGAGCAGTACTTC
CASSLEGLAGAEQYF
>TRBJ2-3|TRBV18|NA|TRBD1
TGTGCCAGCTCACCACTGAAGGGGGCGAGTACAGATACGCAGTATTTT
CASSPLKGASTDTQYF
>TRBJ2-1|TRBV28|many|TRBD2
TGTGCCAGCAGCCCCGGCGGACTAGCGGGACCTTACAATGAGCAGTTCTTC
CASSPGGLAGPYNEQFF
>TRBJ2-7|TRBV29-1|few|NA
TGCAGCGTTGATCAAGGGAACTACGAGCAGTACTTC
CSVDQGNYEQYF
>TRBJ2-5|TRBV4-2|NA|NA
TGTGCCAGCAGCCAAGAAGGGGGGGGAGTGGAGACCCAGTACTTC
CASSQEGGGVETQYF
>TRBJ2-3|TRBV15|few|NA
TGTGCCACCAGCAGCGAGGGATTCGGAACAGATACGCAGTATTTT
CATSSEGFGTDTQYF
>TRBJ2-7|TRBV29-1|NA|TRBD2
TGCAGCGTTGAAGGCCCCAGTCCCGGGACTAGCGGGAGGGCCGTATGCGAGCAGTACTTC
CSVEGPSPGTSGRAVCEQYF
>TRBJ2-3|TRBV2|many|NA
TGTGCCAGCAGTTATAACTCCGGTACCATAGATACGCAGTATTTT
CASSYNSGTIDTQYF
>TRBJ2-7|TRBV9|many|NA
TGTGCCAGCAGCGTAAACGGCCGTCCCAGGAACGAGCAGTACTTC
CASSVNGRPRNEQYF
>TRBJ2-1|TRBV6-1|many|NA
TGTGCCAGCAGTGAGAGCGATTACAATGAGCAGTTCTTC
CASSESDYNEQFF
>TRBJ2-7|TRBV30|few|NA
TGTGCCTGGAGTGTACAGGTTCTCTGGGGGAATGACTACGAGCAGTACTTC
CAWSVQVLWGNDYEQYF
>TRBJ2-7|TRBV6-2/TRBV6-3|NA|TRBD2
TGTGCCAGCACTCGAGCGGGATCGGCCAGCGAGCAGTACTTC
CASTRAGSASEQYF
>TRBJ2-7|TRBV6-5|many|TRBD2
TGTGCCAGCAGTTACTCGGGACTAGCGGAACCCTACGAGCAGTACTTC
CASSYSGLAEPYEQYF
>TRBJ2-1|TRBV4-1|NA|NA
TGCGCCAGCAGCCACACAGCCGGGGCCAAAAAGACGTTCTTC
CASSHTAGAKKTFF
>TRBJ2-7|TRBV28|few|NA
TGTGCCAGCAGTACGACAGACTCCTGGGGGTACGAGCAGTACTTC
CASSTTDSWGYEQYF
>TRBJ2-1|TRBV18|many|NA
TGTGCCAGCTCACCGCCCGGACCCCTAAGGGCCAATGAGCAGTTCTTC
CASSPPGPLRANEQFF
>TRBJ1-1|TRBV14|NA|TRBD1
TGTGCCAGCAGCCAGTCAACAGGGGGGATGAACACTGAAGCTTTCTTT
CASSQSTGGMNTEAFF
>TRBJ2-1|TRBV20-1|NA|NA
TGCAGTGCTAGGGGCAGGACTATGTACAATGAGCAGTTCTTC
CSARGRTMYNEQFF
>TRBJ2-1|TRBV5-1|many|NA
TGCGCCAGCAGCCTTATCATTCTACGGGAACGGGACAATGAGCAGTTCTTC
CASSLIILRERDNEQFF